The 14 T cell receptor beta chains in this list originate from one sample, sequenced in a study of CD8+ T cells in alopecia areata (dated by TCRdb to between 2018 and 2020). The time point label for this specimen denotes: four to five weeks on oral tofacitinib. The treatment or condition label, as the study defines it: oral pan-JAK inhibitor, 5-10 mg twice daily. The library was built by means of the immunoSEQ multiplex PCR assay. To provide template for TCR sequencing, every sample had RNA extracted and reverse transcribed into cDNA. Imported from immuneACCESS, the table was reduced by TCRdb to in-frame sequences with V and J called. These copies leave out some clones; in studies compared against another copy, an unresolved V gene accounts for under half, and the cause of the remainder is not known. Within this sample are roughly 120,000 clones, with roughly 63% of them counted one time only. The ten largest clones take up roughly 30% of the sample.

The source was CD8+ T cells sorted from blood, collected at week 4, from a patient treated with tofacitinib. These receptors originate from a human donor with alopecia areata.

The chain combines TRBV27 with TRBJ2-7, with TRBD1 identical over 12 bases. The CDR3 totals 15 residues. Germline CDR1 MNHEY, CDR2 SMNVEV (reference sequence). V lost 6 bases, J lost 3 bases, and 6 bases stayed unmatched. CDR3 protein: CASSPGQGAYYEQYF. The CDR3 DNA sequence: TGTGCCAGCAGCCCGGGACAGGGGGCCTACTACGAGCAGTACTTC.

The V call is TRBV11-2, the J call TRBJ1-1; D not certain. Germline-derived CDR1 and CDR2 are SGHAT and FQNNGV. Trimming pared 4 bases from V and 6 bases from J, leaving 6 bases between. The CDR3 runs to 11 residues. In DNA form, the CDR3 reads TGTGCCAGCAGCTATGGGGCTGAAGCTTTCTTT. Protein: CASSYGAEAFF.

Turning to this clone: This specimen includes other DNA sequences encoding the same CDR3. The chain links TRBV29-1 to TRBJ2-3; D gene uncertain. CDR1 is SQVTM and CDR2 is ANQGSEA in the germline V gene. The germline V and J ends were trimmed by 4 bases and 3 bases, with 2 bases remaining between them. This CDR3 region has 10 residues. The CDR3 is CSVVTDTQYF. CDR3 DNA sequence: TGCAGCGTTGTAACAGATACGCAGTATTTT.

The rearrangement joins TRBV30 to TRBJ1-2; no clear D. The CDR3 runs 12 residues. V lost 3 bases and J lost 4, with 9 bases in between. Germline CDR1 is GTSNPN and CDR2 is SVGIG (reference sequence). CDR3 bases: TGTGCCTGGAGATTCAGCTTCTATGGCTACACCTTC. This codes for CAWRFSFYGYTF.

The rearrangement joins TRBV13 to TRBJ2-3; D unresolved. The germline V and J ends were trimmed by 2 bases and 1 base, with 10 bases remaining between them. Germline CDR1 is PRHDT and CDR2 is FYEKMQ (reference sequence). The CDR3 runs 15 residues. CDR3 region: CASSLRQVRTDTQYF. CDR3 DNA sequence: TGTGCCAGCAGCTTAAGGCAGGTCCGCACAGATACGCAGTATTTT.

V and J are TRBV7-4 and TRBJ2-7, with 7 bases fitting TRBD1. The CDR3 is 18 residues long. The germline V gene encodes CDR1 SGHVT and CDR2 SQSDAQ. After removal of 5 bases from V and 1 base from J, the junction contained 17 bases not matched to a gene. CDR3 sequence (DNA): TGTGCCAGCAGCCGGCGAGGTGACAGGGCTTATTGTTCCTACGAGCAGTACTTC. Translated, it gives CASSRRGDRAYCSYEQYF.

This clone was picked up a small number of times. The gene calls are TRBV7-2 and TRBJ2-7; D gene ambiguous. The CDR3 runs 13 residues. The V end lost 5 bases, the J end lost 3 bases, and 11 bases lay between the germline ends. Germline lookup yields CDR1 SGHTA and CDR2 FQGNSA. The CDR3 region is CASSRVELYEQYF. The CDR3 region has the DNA TGTGCCAGCAGCCGGGTGGAGCTCTACGAGCAGTACTTC.

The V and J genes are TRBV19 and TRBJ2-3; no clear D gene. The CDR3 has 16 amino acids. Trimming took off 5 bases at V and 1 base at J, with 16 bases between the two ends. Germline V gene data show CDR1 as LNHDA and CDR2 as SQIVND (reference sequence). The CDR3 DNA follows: TGTGCCAGTAGTCCACTCACGGTGCCGGGCACAGATACGCAGTATTTT. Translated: CASSPLTVPGTDTQYF.

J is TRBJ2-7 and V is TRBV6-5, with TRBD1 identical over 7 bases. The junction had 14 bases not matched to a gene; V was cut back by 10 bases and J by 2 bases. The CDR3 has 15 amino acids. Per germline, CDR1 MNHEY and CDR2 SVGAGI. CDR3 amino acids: CAISRAQGPPYEQYF. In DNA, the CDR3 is TGTGCCATCTCCCGAGCACAGGGGCCGCCCTACGAGCAGTACTTC.

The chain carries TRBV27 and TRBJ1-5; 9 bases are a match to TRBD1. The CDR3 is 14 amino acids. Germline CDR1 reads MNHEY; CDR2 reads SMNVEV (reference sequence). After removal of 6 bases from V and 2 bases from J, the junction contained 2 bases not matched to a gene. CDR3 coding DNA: TGTGCCAGCAGCTGGACAGGGGGCAATCAGCCCCAGCATTTT. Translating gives CASSWTGGNQPQHF.

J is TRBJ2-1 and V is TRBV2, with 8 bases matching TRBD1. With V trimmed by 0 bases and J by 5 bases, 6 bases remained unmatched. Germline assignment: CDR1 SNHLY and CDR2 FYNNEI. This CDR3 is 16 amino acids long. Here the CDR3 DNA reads TGTGCCAGCAGTGAAGCTCTGGGACAGGCTGACAATGAGCAGTTCTTC. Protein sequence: CASSEALGQADNEQFF.

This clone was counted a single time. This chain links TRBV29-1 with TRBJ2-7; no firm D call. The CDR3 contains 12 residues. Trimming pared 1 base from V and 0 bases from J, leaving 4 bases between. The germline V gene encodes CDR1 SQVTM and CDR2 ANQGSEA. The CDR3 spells CSVEGVSYEQYF. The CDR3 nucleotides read TGCAGCGTTGAAGGGGTCTCCTACGAGCAGTACTTC.

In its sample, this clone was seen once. CDR3: CASSLLSLNTEAFF. The CDR3 DNA reads TGTGCCAGCAGCTTATTATCATTGAACACTGAAGCTTTCTTT. J is TRBJ1-1 and V is TRBV7-8, with D unclear. This CDR3 is built from 14 residues. V lost 2 bases, J lost 0 bases, and 7 bases lay in between. The germline CDR1 and CDR2 sequences are SGHVS and FQNEAQ.

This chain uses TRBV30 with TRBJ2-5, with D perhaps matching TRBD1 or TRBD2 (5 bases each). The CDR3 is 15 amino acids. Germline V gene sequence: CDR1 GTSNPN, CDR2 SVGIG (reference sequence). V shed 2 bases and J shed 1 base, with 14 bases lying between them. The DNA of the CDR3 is TGTGCCTGGAGTACTACCGGGACGGTCCAAGAGACCCAGTACTTC. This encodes CAWSTTGTVQETQYF.